Given below is one T cell receptor beta chain in context. The sample comes from a study of beta chain features in type 1 diabetes. Per donor, one heparinised blood draw averaged about 116 mL. By way of CD45RO/CCR7/CD25/CD127/CD95/CD27, the CD4+ regulatory, stem cell-like memory, central memory and naive cells were sorted. Expressed TCRB transcripts were sequenced, since all the RNA that had been isolated was reverse transcribed. Libraries were prepared by immunoSEQ multiplex PCR; TCRdb keeps only in-frame clonotypes and omits some of them. The sample has about 620,000 clones; about a sixth are singletons. The sequence came from a man between 18 and 29 years old in good health. The sample consisted of naive CD4+ T cells from blood.

CDR3 nucleotide sequence: TGTGCCAGCAGCCCTCGCCGAGCGGGAGGGTCCCAAGAGACCCAGTACTTC. Translation: CASSPRRAGGSQETQYF. The chain combines TRBV9 with TRBJ2-5, with 10 bases matching TRBD2. The CDR3 length is 17 residues. J lost 1 base, V lost 4 bases, and 10 bases had no gene match. CDR1 and CDR2 from the germline V gene are SGDLS and YYNGEE.